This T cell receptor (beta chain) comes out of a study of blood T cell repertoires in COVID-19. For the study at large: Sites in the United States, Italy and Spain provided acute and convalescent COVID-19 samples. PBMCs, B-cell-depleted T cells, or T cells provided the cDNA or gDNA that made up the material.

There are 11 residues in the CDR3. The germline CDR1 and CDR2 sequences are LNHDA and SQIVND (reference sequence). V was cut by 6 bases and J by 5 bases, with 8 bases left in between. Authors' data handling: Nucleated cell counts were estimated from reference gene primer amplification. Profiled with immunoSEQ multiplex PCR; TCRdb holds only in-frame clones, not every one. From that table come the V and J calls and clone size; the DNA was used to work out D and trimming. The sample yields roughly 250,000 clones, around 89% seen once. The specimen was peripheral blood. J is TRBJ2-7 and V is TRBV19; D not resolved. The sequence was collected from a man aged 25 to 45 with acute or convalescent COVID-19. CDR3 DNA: TGTGCCAGTAGCAACCTAGACGAGCAGTACTTC. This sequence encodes CASSNLDEQYF.